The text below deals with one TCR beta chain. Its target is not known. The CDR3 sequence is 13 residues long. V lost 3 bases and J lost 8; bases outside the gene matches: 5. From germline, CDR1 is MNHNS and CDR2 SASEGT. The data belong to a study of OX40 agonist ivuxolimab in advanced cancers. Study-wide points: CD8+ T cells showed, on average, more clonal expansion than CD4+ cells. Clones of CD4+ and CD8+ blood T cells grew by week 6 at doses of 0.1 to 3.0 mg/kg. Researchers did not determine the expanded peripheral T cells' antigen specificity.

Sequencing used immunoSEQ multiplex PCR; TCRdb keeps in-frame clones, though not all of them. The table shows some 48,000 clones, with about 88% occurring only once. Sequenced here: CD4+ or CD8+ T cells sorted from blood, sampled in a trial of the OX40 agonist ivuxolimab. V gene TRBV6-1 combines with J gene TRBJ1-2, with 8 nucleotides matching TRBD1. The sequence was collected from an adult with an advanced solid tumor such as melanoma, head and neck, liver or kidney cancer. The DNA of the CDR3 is TGTGCCAGCAGTGATTGGACAGGGCAAGGCTACACCTTC. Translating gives CASSDWTGQGYTF.